The clone carrying this TCR beta chain was counted only a few times. What it binds is unknown. This CDR3 is 16 amino acids long. Germline CDR1 is SGDLS and CDR2 is YYNGEE. V trimming: 0 bases; J trimming: 1 base; junction bases outside the gene matches: 4. Here immunoSEQ multiplex PCR was the method, and the copy in TCRdb shows in-frame clones only, minus some. The data contain roughly 24,000 clones, roughly 79% of them singletons. Sequencing followed a ViraFEST assay step that expanded antigen-specific CD4+ T cells with viral peptide pools. Subsequent to roughly 9 days of culture, CD4+ T cells were isolated. BNT162b2 vaccine or mRNA-1273 vaccine was given to participants in two doses. None of these healthy vaccinees had been infected with SARS-CoV-2 before vaccination. A half-medium replacement with IL-2 medium was carried out on days 3 and 7. The source of the sample is a study of vaccination effects on CD4 cells after COVID-19. Background on the study: Median timing of post-vaccine samples was 72 days after the second dose.

Study findings and constraints: Late after vaccination, infection- and vaccine-induced clones showed marked clonal contraction.

This receptor was obtained from a human donor who received a COVID-19 vaccine. Some clones in this sample may be carry-over from other donors' samples. This chain joins TRBV9 and TRBJ2-5, with 9 bases aligning to TRBD2. Sequences were derived from CD4+ T cells from PBMCs cultured with SARS-CoV-2 spike peptides, sampled after COVID-19 vaccination. Here the CDR3 DNA reads TGTGCCAGCAGCGTAGGAGGAGCGGGGGGCCAAGAGACCCAGTACTTC. This sequence encodes CASSVGGAGGQETQYF.